Shown below are 24 T cell receptor beta chains from a single sample sequenced in a study of cytomegalovirus exposure and HLA in healthy donors (dated by TCRdb to the late 2010s). To prepare the library, the immunoSEQ multiplex PCR assay was applied. The multiplex PCR relied on a mix of 60 forward primers for TCR Vbeta segments and 13 reverse primers for TCR Jbeta segments. TCRdb retrieved this table from immuneACCESS and kept in-frame rearrangements only. Not all clones are present; in checked studies, unresolved V genes account for under half, and no reason is known for the remainder. For this sample there are roughly 150,000 clones; over 70% appear just once. The ten largest clones capture 3.1% of the sample. Sequencing input: PBMCs. The receptors come from a male donor in good health and CMV-seronegative.

The V and J genes are TRBV7-6 and TRBJ2-3; D might be TRBD1 (6 bases). The germline CDR1 and CDR2 sequences are SGHVS and FNYEAQ. The V gene lost 2 bases and the J gene lost 10 bases, with 25 bases spanning the gap. The CDR3 length is 17 residues. The CDR3 sequence is CASSLSFHRELKVAQYF. In nucleotides, the CDR3 is TGTGCCAGCAGCTTATCGTTCCACAGGGAATTGAAGGTAGCGCAGTATTTT.

The chain links TRBV19 to TRBJ2-1; D gene unclear. The V gene lost 0 bases and the J gene lost 8 bases, with 11 bases spanning the gap. Germline values: CDR1 LNHDA, CDR2 SQIVND (reference sequence). The CDR3 spans 14 residues. Here the CDR3 reads CASSIDVESDEQFF. CDR3 DNA: TGTGCCAGTAGTATAGATGTGGAGTCGGATGAGCAGTTCTTC. Drawing the rest from reference TRBV19 and TRBJ2-1, the complete variable domain is DGGITQSPKYLFRKEGQNVTLSCEQNLNHDAMYWYRQDPGQGLRLIYYSQIVNDFQKGDIAEGYSVSREKKESFPLTVTSAQKNPTAFYLCASSIDVESDEQFFGPGTRLTVL.

The rearrangement joins TRBV5-6 to TRBJ2-3; 8 nucleotides match TRBD2. Trimming cost V 1 base and J 1 base; bases outside gene matches: 11. Germline-derived CDR1 and CDR2 are SGHDT and YYEEEE. The CDR3 has 18 amino acids. The CDR3 DNA is TGTGCCAGCAGCTTGCATCGGGAGGGCAATACCCGCACAGATACGCAGTATTTT. This translates into CASSLHREGNTRTDTQYF.

The CDR3 DNA sequence: TGTGCCAGCGTGGGGCAGGTTACGTTTTCTGAAAAACTGTTTTTT. The encoded protein is CASVGQVTFSEKLFF. The V call is TRBV28, the J call TRBJ1-4, with D maybe TRBD1 (5 bases). Trimming removed 8 bases from V and 7 bases from J, with 20 bases in between. Germline CDR1 and CDR2: MDHEN and SYDVKM. This CDR3 is 15 amino acids long.

The rearrangement joins TRBV23-1 to TRBJ2-5, with D possibly matching TRBD2 (7 bases). TRBV23-1 is identified as an open reading frame with a role that is uncertain. The length of the CDR3 is 14 residues. Trimming took 3 bases from V and 2 from J, leaving 10 bases between them. CDR3 DNA sequence: TGCGCCAGCAGTCAGCGGGGGACACAAGAGACCCAGTACTTC. Translated, it gives CASSQRGTQETQYF.

The genes are TRBV2 and TRBJ2-1; D perhaps matches TRBD2 (5 bases). This CDR3 has 13 residues. The V end lost 4 bases, the J end lost 4 bases, and 8 bases lay between the germline ends. Looked up from germline, CDR1 is SNHLY and CDR2 is FYNNEI. CDR3 region: CASSALAYNEQFF. In DNA form, the CDR3 reads TGTGCCAGCAGTGCGCTAGCTTACAATGAGCAGTTCTTC.

This clone was counted between two and nine times. The chain employs TRBV2 and TRBJ1-1; the D is unclear. The CDR3 sequence is 14 residues long. Germline V gives CDR1 SNHLY, CDR2 FYNNEI. Trimming removed 5 bases from V and 0 bases from J, with 10 bases in between. CDR3 DNA: TGTGCCAGCAGTCTGGCGGAAATGAACACTGAAGCTTTCTTT. Its protein product is CASSLAEMNTEAFF.

This chain joins TRBV5-1 and TRBJ2-7; D call uncertain. CDR3 length equals 13 residues. From germline, CDR1 is SGHRS and CDR2 YFSETQ. Between the trimmed V and J ends, which lost 5 bases and 0 bases, there was a span of 9 bases. CDR3 nucleotides: TGCGCCAGCAGGTATCCGAGCTCCTACGAGCAGTACTTC. Its translation: CASRYPSSYEQYF. The complete variable domain, with remaining parts taken from reference TRBV5-1 and TRBJ2-7, reads KAGVTQTPRYLIKTRGQQVTLSCSPISGHRSVSWYQQTPGQGLQFLFEYFSETQRNKGNFPGRFSGRQFSNSRSEMNVSTLELGDSALYLCASRYPSSYEQYFGPGTRLTVT.

This clone was picked up a small number of times. The V and J genes are TRBV4-1 and TRBJ2-1; D gene ambiguous. V was shortened by 7 bases and J by 0 bases, with 16 bases between the two germline ends. The germline V gene encodes CDR1 MGHRA and CDR2 YSYEKL. This CDR3 has 16 amino acids. The CDR3 reads CASNSPLSGSYNEQFF. CDR3 coding DNA: TGCGCCAGCAATAGCCCCTTGTCGGGCTCCTACAATGAGCAGTTCTTC.

The chain combines TRBV6-5 with TRBJ1-2; TRBD1 matches 10 bases. Germline CDR1 and CDR2: MNHEY and SVGAGI. Losses at the gene ends were 6 bases for V and 5 bases for J; bases not matched to a gene: 6. The CDR3 spans 14 residues. As DNA, the CDR3 is TGTGCCAGCAGATTGGGGGACAGGGGTTATGGCTACACCTTC. Translated, it gives CASRLGDRGYGYTF.

V usage is TRBV5-1 and J usage is TRBJ2-7, with TRBD2 matching 9 bases. The length of the CDR3 is 16 residues. In germline, CDR1 is SGHRS, CDR2 YFSETQ. V dropped 0 bases and J dropped 5; count of bases not matched to a gene: 9. CDR3 loop: CASSLAVAGVTHEQYF. The CDR3 bases are TGCGCCAGCAGCTTGGCCGTAGCGGGAGTTACCCACGAGCAGTACTTC.

This clone has just a few counts. As DNA, the CDR3 is TGTGCCATCAGTACGACAGGGAGTGGAAACACCATATATTTT. Protein sequence: CAISTTGSGNTIYF. This rearrangement joins TRBV10-3 to TRBJ1-3, with 7 positions matching TRBD1. The J segment lost 3 bases and the V segment lost 5 bases, leaving 4 bases of the junction unmatched. The germline CDR1 and CDR2 sequences are ENHRY and SYGVKD. The CDR3 spans 14 residues.

The chain uses TRBV9 and TRBJ2-2; D remains unclear. The CDR3 contains 15 residues. The germline CDR1 and CDR2 sequences are SGDLS and YYNGEE. The germline V and J ends were trimmed by 0 bases and 7 bases, with 13 bases remaining between them. The chain's CDR3 is CASSVDLFAFGELFF. CDR3 DNA sequence: TGTGCCAGCAGCGTAGACCTATTTGCGTTCGGGGAGCTGTTTTTT. The full variable domain, in which reference TRBV9 and TRBJ2-2 provide the parts outside the CDR3, is DSGVTQTPKHLITATGQRVTLRCSPRSGDLSVYWYQQSLDQGLQFLIQYYNGEERAKGNILERFSAQQFPDLHSELNLSSLELGDSALYFCASSVDLFAFGELFFGEGSRLTVL.

This clone has just a few counts. The chain carries TRBV7-9 and TRBJ2-1, with 15 bases aligning to TRBD2. Trimming cost V 5 bases and J 7 bases; bases outside gene matches: 3. The CDR3 spans 15 residues. In germline, CDR1 is SEHNR, CDR2 FQNEAQ (reference sequence). CDR3 nucleotides: TGTGCCAGCAGCCGGACTAGCGGGGGGGCAAATGAGCAGTTCTTC. This translates into CASSRTSGGANEQFF.

The chain is built from TRBV6-5 and TRBJ2-2; D perhaps matches TRBD1 (6 bases). The V end lost 2 bases, the J end lost 5 bases, and 12 bases lay between the germline ends. The germline V gene encodes CDR1 MNHEY and CDR2 SVGAGI. The CDR3 covers 15 residues. CDR3 region: CASSYQQGWTGELFF. CDR3 sequence (DNA): TGTGCCAGCAGTTACCAACAGGGTTGGACCGGGGAGCTGTTTTTT.

This clone has only a few counts. The V call is TRBV6-5, the J call TRBJ2-1; 11 bases map to TRBD2. The CDR3 runs 15 residues. CDR1 and CDR2 (germline): MNHEY, SVGAGI. The trim removed 6 bases at V and 6 bases at J, leaving 7 bases unmatched. The CDR3 protein is CASSSGTSGSNEQFF. The CDR3 coding sequence is TGTGCCAGCAGCTCCGGGACTAGCGGAAGCAATGAGCAGTTCTTC.

The chain links TRBV5-5 to TRBJ2-7, with 7 bases aligning to TRBD1. The germline gives CDR1 SGHKS, CDR2 YYEKEE (reference sequence). V trimming: 3 bases; J trimming: 1 base; junction bases outside the gene matches: 7. The CDR3 is made up of 15 amino acids. This CDR3 reads CASSSGPQGSYEQYF. CDR3 sequence (DNA): TGTGCCAGCAGCTCCGGGCCACAGGGGTCCTACGAGCAGTACTTC.

The chain's CDR3 is CASSFQGGEQYF. The CDR3 DNA follows: TGTGCCAGCAGCTTCCAGGGGGGCGAGCAGTACTTC. This chain joins TRBV11-2 and TRBJ2-5; perhaps TRBD1 as D (7 bases). The closer fit of TRBJ2-7 to the DNA end suggests the J call may be wrong. This CDR3 region has 12 residues. Germline-derived CDR1 and CDR2 are SGHAT and FQNNGV.

The CDR3 nucleotides read TGCAGGTTGGGAGGGGTTTATGGCTACACCTTC. This codes for CRLGGVYGYTF. The chain carries TRBV20-1 and TRBJ1-2, with a tentative D call TRBD1 (5 bases). The CDR3 contains 11 residues. Germline CDR1 DFQATT, CDR2 SNEGSKA (reference sequence).

This clone came up a few times. The chain joins TRBV27 to TRBJ2-1, with TRBD2 matching 10 bases. Trimming at V came to 5 bases and at J to 5 bases, leaving 6 bases not matched to a gene. Germline V gene sequence: CDR1 MNHEY, CDR2 SMNVEV (reference sequence). This CDR3 is 15 amino acids long. CDR3 amino acids: CASSLLAGADNEQFF. The CDR3 DNA reads TGTGCCAGCAGTCTTCTAGCGGGAGCCGACAATGAGCAGTTCTTC.

V usage is TRBV15 and J usage is TRBJ2-3; D is unresolved. The V and J ends lost 3 bases and 5 bases respectively, with 9 bases between them. The CDR3 totals 13 residues. CDR1 is LNHNV and CDR2 is YYDKDF in the germline V gene (reference sequence). The CDR3: CATSSHLIDTQYF. CDR3 nucleotides: TGTGCCACCAGCAGCCACCTAATAGATACGCAGTATTTT.

This chain joins TRBV2 and TRBJ2-5; weak D call: TRBD2 (6 bases). V was trimmed by 4 bases and J by 1 base, leaving 10 bases between them. Germline CDR1 is SNHLY and CDR2 is FYNNEI. CDR3 size: 14 residues. The CDR3 sequence: CASSAGTRQETQYF. CDR3 coding DNA: TGTGCCAGCAGTGCGGGGACTCGCCAAGAGACCCAGTACTTC.

The V gene is TRBV4-3, the J gene TRBJ2-1, with TRBD2 matching over 8 bases. The CDR3 totals 15 residues. V dropped 3 bases and J dropped 7; count of bases not matched to a gene: 8. In germline, CDR1 is LGHNA, CDR2 YSLEER. CDR3 sequence (DNA): TGCGCCAGCAGCCATTACCGGGGGGGAGCAAATGAGCAGTTCTTC. This translates into CASSHYRGGANEQFF.

The chain is built from TRBV2 and TRBJ2-2, with TRBD2 as a possible D gene (5 bases). The CDR3 runs 14 residues. Germline V gene lookup returns CDR1 SNHLY and CDR2 FYNNEI. Trimming took off 6 bases at V and 2 bases at J, with 10 bases between the two ends. The CDR3 here is CASRGDINTGELFF. CDR3 nucleotides: TGTGCCAGCAGGGGAGACATTAACACCGGGGAGCTGTTTTTT.